Listed below are T cell receptor beta chains from one sample, sequenced in a study of blood T cell repertoires in COVID-19. Assay used: immunoSEQ multiplex PCR; TCRdb lists only in-frame clones, some missing. The data show 100,000 to 120,000 clones, roughly 80% seen once. The specimen sequenced was peripheral blood. The source of these receptors is a woman of 80 years or more with acute or convalescent COVID-19. The CDR3 runs from the conserved cysteine through the conserved F or W.

15 TRBJ2-2 TRBV6-5 CASSRRQGGTGELFF
11 TRBJ1-2 TRBV29-1 CSVRTGPVDTF
19 TRBJ2-7 TRBV4-1 CASSQDGAGPTRLNYEQYF
12 TRBJ2-2 TRBV12-3/TRBV12-4 CATPENTGELFF
15 TRBJ1-2 TRBV18 CASSPGQVITDGYTF
15 TRBJ2-5 TRBV13 CASSFMGEGTETQYF
16 TRBJ2-1 TRBV19 CASSIGSSGMYNEQFF
15 TRBJ1-4 TRBV6-1 CASSEPGTGEEKLFF
15 TRBJ2-2 TRBV19 CASSIEGTNTGELFF
16 TRBJ2-2 TRBV9 CASSLGLAANTGELFF
15 TRBJ2-1 TRBV19 CASSPGTIAYNEQFF
16 TRBJ2-3 TRBV28 CASSATSGRGTDTQYF
15 TRBJ1-4 TRBV12-5 CASGLGQGITEKLFF
16 TRBJ2-2 TRBV9 CASSPGTSGTARELFF
13 TRBJ2-1 TRBV2 CASSQAEYDEQFF
14 TRBJ2-3 TRBV5-6 CASSSGQGIDTQYF
13 TRBJ1-1 TRBV12-2 CASRLAGSNEAFF
13 TRBJ2-3 TRBV5-6 CASSWRLTDTQYF
15 TRBJ2-2 TRBV10-3 CAISESRTVTGELFF
14 TRBJ2-1 TRBV20-1 CSASPAGVLNEQFF
16 TRBJ1-5 TRBV6-1 CASSERTGVLYQPQHF
12 TRBJ1-5 TRBV6-5 CASSRGNQPQHF
17 TRBJ1-6 TRBV7-2 CASSSGGGAIYNSPLHF
19 TRBJ2-3 TRBV15 CATSRTQGLAGAFTDTQYF
13 TRBJ1-5 TRBV19 CASSISGNQPQHF
16 TRBJ2-6 TRBV27 CASRNRVPSGANVLTF
16 TRBJ2-1 TRBV30 CAWSTGIAFSYNEQFF
13 TRBJ1-2 TRBV19 CASSPRQGLGYTF
14 TRBJ1-1 TRBV28 CASRWTGGNTEAFF
16 TRBJ1-1 TRBV25-1 CASSEGRRSGNTEAFF
13 TRBJ2-3 TRBV28 CASSSGSTDTQYF
15 TRBJ2-2 TRBV10-1 CASSEKGTGTGELFF
15 TRBJ2-5 TRBV28 CASSSLAGGGETQYF
15 TRBJ1-2 TRBV10-3 CAISEEASPVYGYTF
13 TRBJ1-1 TRBV19 CASSHRGGTEAFF
14 TRBJ2-2 TRBV7-9 CASSLFMDSGELFF
11 TRBJ2-3 TRBV12-3/TRBV12-4 CASSSRLAKYF
14 TRBJ2-5 TRBV29-1 CSVELLAGDRTQYF
14 TRBJ1-2 TRBV6-2/TRBV6-3 CASSYRQVLYGYTF
13 TRBJ2-1 TRBV3-1/TRBV3-2 CASIQGARGEQFF
14 TRBJ2-4 TRBV7-2 CASSFGGGGNIQYF
15 TRBJ1-5 TRBV19 CAKEEAGARDQPQHF